The 23 T cell receptor beta chains reported below all come from one sample, sequenced in a study of blood T cell repertoires in COVID-19. Some clones are missing from TCRdb's copy, which holds only in-frame ones; the method was immunoSEQ multiplex PCR. The sample includes under 55,000 clones, 80% seen only once; the top ten take about 20%. Sequencing was carried out using peripheral blood. Source of these receptors: a man in his 70s with acute or convalescent COVID-19.

The chain carries TRBV27 and TRBJ1-2; 7 bases are shared with TRBD1. The J segment lost 5 bases and the V segment lost 5 bases, leaving 5 bases of the junction unmatched. The germline gives CDR1 MNHEY, CDR2 SMNVEV (reference sequence). CDR3 length: 13 amino acids. The CDR3 DNA is TGTGCCAGCAGTGAAGGGGGCTGGTATGGCTACACCTTC. Amino acids: CASSEGGWYGYTF.

This sequence joins TRBV5-4 and TRBJ1-1, with 9 bases identical to TRBD1. V was clipped by 4 bases and J by 5 bases; unmatched bases: 12. The CDR3 is 16 amino acids. CDR1 is SGHNT, CDR2 YYREEE, per germline (reference sequence). CDR3 loop: CASSTTPGQGVTEAFF. CDR3 coding DNA: TGTGCCAGCAGCACAACCCCGGGACAGGGAGTAACTGAAGCTTTCTTT.

The CDR3 protein is CASSFGEGGELFF. CDR3 DNA: TGTGCCAGCAGCTTCGGGGAGGGCGGGGAGCTGTTTTTT. V gene TRBV11-2 combines with J gene TRBJ2-2, with 7 bases aligning to TRBD2. Unmatched junction bases numbered 2, after V lost 3 bases and J lost 7 bases. CDR1 and CDR2 (germline): SGHAT, FQNNGV. CDR3 length: 13 amino acids.

This chain links TRBV7-3 with TRBJ2-1; 9 bases agree with TRBD1. J lost 5 bases, V lost 10 bases, and 3 bases had no gene match. Germline V lookup: CDR1 SGHTA, CDR2 FQGTGA. The CDR3 extends over 12 amino acids. The CDR3 protein is CATGTGNNEQFF. DNA for the CDR3: TGTGCCACGGGGACAGGGAACAATGAGCAGTTCTTC. The entire variable domain, with the rest obtained from reference TRBV7-3 and TRBJ2-1, is as follows: GAGVSQTPSNKVTEKGKYVELRCDPISGHTALYWYRQSLGQGPEFLIYFQGTGAADDSGLPNDRFFAVRPEGSVSTLKIQRTERGDSAVYLCATGTGNNEQFFGPGTRLTVL.

This chain links TRBV27 with TRBJ2-7; tentative D call: TRBD2 (5 bases). The V gene's germline CDR1 is MNHEY and CDR2 SMNVEV (reference sequence). The V end was cut by 4 bases, the J end by 2 bases, with 12 bases between. CDR3 length: 14 amino acids. The CDR3 bases are TGTGCCAGCAGTTCATCTAGCCCTCCCTACGAGCAGTACTTC. Translating it yields CASSSSSPPYEQYF.

This chain joins TRBV2 and TRBJ1-1; tentative D call: TRBD1 (5 bases). The CDR3 sequence is 14 residues long. With 7 bases removed from V and 2 bases from J, the gap between germline ends came to 14 bases. In germline, CDR1 is SNHLY, CDR2 FYNNEI. Written as DNA, the CDR3 is TGTGCCAGCACCAAGACAGATTTCAACACTGAAGCTTTCTTT. The encoded protein is CASTKTDFNTEAFF.

V gene TRBV15 combines with J gene TRBJ2-1, with D possibly being TRBD1 (5 bases). The CDR3 covers 15 residues. V lost 4 bases and J 2 bases, leaving 12 bases between the germline ends. Germline values: CDR1 LNHNV, CDR2 YYDKDF (reference sequence). CDR3 amino acids: CATSTRAGTYNEQFF. CDR3 coding DNA: TGTGCCACCAGCACCCGAGCAGGGACCTACAATGAGCAGTTCTTC. Full variable domain (outside the CDR3, taken from reference TRBV15 and TRBJ2-1): DAMVIQNPRYQVTQFGKPVTLSCSQTLNHNVMYWYQQKSSQAPKLLFHYYDKDFNNEADTPDNFQSRRPNTSFCFLDIRSPGLGDTAMYLCATSTRAGTYNEQFFGPGTRLTVL.

This rearrangement joins TRBV19 to TRBJ2-1; 8 bases match TRBD1. Germline V gene lookup returns CDR1 LNHDA and CDR2 SQIVND (reference sequence). V shed 3 bases, J shed 7 bases, and the junction held 11 bases outside the gene matches. There are 16 residues in the CDR3. CDR3 region: CASSMIGQGGRNEQFF. Written as DNA, the CDR3 is TGTGCCAGTAGTATGATCGGACAGGGTGGGAGGAATGAGCAGTTCTTC.

This rearrangement joins TRBV5-4 to TRBJ1-2; 10 bases fit TRBD1. The V and J ends lost 4 bases and 8 bases, in that order; junction bases with no gene match: 11. This CDR3 has 15 residues. Germline CDR1 and CDR2: SGHNT and YYREEE (reference sequence). The CDR3 region is CASSTLGQGFQGYTF. Written as DNA, the CDR3 is TGTGCCAGCAGCACCCTGGGACAGGGGTTTCAGGGCTACACCTTC.

The chain joins TRBV28 to TRBJ1-1; 11 bases agree with TRBD1. CDR3 length: 15 residues. Germline V lookup: CDR1 MDHEN, CDR2 SYDVKM. With V trimmed by 5 bases and J by 6 bases, 8 bases remained unmatched. This CDR3 is CASSTYRDRGAEAFF. The CDR3 bases are TGTGCCAGCAGTACTTATCGGGACAGGGGGGCTGAAGCTTTCTTT.

The chain is built from TRBV12-3 or TRBV12-4 and TRBJ1-1, with D hard to call. The CDR3 spans 11 residues. The V end was cut by 3 bases, the J end by 9 bases, with 8 bases between. The CDR3 DNA reads TGTGCCAGCAGTTTTGGGAGGCAAGCTTTCTTT. It is translated as CASSFGRQAFF.

The chain joins TRBV28 to TRBJ1-2; maybe TRBD1 (5 bases). Trimming removed 8 bases at V and 4 bases at J, with 17 bases between. Germline lookup yields CDR1 MDHEN and CDR2 SYDVKM. The CDR3 is 14 residues long. CDR3 protein: CASFPTGRPYGYTF. Here the CDR3 DNA reads TGTGCCAGCTTCCCCACAGGAAGGCCCTATGGCTACACCTTC.

The chain recombines TRBV29-1 with TRBJ1-2, with D possibly being TRBD1 (5 bases). The V gene's germline CDR1 is SQVTM and CDR2 ANQGSEA. The V end lost 0 bases, the J end lost 1 base, and 18 bases lay between the germline ends. CDR3 length equals 17 residues. CDR3 in DNA: TGCAGCGTTGAAGATCTGGGGCGATTACACAGTAACTATGGCTACACCTTC. As protein: CSVEDLGRLHSNYGYTF.

In its sample, this clone was seen a few times. The chain couples TRBV11-2 to TRBJ1-1, with TRBD1 identical over 7 bases. Germline lookup yields CDR1 SGHAT and CDR2 FQNNGV. Germline trimming cut 5 bases from V and 1 base from J; bases unmatched to any gene: 4. The CDR3 consists of 14 residues. CDR3 bases: TGTGCCAGCAGCAAGGACAGGAGGAACACTGAAGCTTTCTTT. It specifies CASSKDRRNTEAFF.

The chain carries TRBV30 and TRBJ2-3; D is perhaps TRBD1 (7 bases). Trimming shortened V by 3 bases and J by 2 bases, and 27 bases separated the two germline ends. The CDR3 totals 19 residues. The V gene's germline CDR1 is GTSNPN and CDR2 SVGIG (reference sequence). CDR3 nucleotides: TGTGCCTGGAGGGTTCGTAGGGGGCGCGGGGTCCGCCTCACAGATACGCAGTATTTT. It is translated as CAWRVRRGRGVRLTDTQYF.

This clone was recorded only once. The chain is built from TRBV6-5 and TRBJ2-6; no definite D call. Trimming cost V 7 bases and J 4 bases, with 8 bases left between them. This CDR3 has 13 amino acids. Germline V gene data show CDR1 as MNHEY and CDR2 as SVGAGI. This chain's CDR3 is CASTRRGANVLTF. In DNA, the CDR3 is TGTGCCAGCACCCGCAGGGGGGCCAACGTCCTGACTTTC.

This clone has just one count. CDR3 residues: CASSISGTSYEQYF. The CDR3 region has the DNA TGTGCCAGCAGCATCTCCGGGACATCCTACGAGCAGTACTTC. The chain recombines TRBV5-6 with TRBJ2-7, with D possibly TRBD1 on 6 matching bases. Germline V gene sequence: CDR1 SGHDT, CDR2 YYEEEE. The length of the CDR3 is 14 residues. V lost 4 bases to trimming and J lost 1 base, with 12 bases between them.

The genes are TRBV5-1 and TRBJ1-6, with a weak D call TRBD1 (5 bases). The germline V gene encodes CDR1 SGHRS and CDR2 YFSETQ. The CDR3 extends over 15 amino acids. The ends were cut back, 2 bases at V and 7 bases at J, with 13 bases in the middle. This chain's CDR3 is CASSLPGEGNSPLHF. The DNA for the CDR3 is TGCGCCAGCAGCTTACCGGGGGAAGGCAATTCACCCCTCCACTTT.

Only a few counts were recorded for this clone. V gene TRBV24-1 combines with J gene TRBJ1-2, with D perhaps matching TRBD1 (5 bases). The germline V gene has CDR1 KGHDR and CDR2 SFDVKD. The CDR3 is 15 amino acids. The V and J ends lost 4 bases and 0 bases respectively, with 11 bases between them. The CDR3 spells CATSEGTGANYGYTF. The CDR3 DNA is TGTGCCACCAGTGAGGGTACAGGAGCTAACTATGGCTACACCTTC.

This chain uses TRBV4-2 with TRBJ2-1, with TRBD1 matching 10 bases. Trimming cost V 5 bases and J 8 bases; bases outside gene matches: 6. The germline CDR1 and CDR2 sequences are LGHNA and YNFKEQ. The CDR3 loop spans 14 amino acids. Here the CDR3 reads CASSARQGADEQFF. In DNA, the CDR3 is TGTGCCAGCAGCGCCCGACAGGGGGCGGATGAGCAGTTCTTC.

The chain combines TRBV28 with TRBJ1-2; 8 bases align to TRBD1. Germline CDR1 and CDR2: MDHEN and SYDVKM. J lost 5 bases, V lost 4 bases, and 15 bases had no gene match. The CDR3 has 17 residues. CDR3 region: CASSSRIRGPRSYGYTF. In DNA form, the CDR3 reads TGTGCCAGCAGTTCCCGAATCAGGGGGCCACGAAGTTATGGCTACACCTTC.

This clone was seen more than once but under ten times. This CDR3 is CASSVQGSSYEQYF. The CDR3 nucleotides read TGTGCCAGCAGCGTACAGGGCAGCTCCTACGAGCAGTACTTC. The chain couples TRBV9 to TRBJ2-7; a weak D match, TRBD1 (5 bases). CDR1 is SGDLS, CDR2 YYNGEE, per germline. The CDR3 is 14 amino acids. V was pared by 1 base and J by 0 bases, with 8 bases between.

This clone was found once. This sequence joins TRBV5-5 and TRBJ2-1; TRBD2 aligns across 8 bases. The V gene end was trimmed by 10 bases and the J gene end by 3 bases; junction bases not matched to a gene: 3. Germline V gene lookup returns CDR1 SGHKS and CDR2 YYEKEE (reference sequence). This CDR3 has 12 amino acids. The CDR3 spells CACSGVYNEQFF. The CDR3 DNA reads as TGTGCCTGTAGCGGGGTCTACAATGAGCAGTTCTTC.